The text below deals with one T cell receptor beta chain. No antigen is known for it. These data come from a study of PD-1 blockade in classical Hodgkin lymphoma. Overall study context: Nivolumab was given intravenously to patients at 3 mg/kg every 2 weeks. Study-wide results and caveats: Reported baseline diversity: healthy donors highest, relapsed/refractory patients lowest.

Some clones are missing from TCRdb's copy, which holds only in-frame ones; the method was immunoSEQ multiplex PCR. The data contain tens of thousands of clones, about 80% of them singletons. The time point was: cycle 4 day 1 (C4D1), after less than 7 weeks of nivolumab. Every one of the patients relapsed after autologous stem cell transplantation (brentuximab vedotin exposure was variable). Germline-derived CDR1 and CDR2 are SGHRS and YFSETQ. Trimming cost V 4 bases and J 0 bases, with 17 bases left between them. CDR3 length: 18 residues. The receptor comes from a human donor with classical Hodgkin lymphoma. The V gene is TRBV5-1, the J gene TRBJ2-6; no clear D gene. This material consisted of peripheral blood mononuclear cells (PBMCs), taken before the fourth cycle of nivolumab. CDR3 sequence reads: CASSVSTDKFSGANVLTF. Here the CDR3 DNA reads TGCGCCAGCAGCGTATCAACAGATAAATTCTCTGGGGCCAACGTCCTGACTTTC.